This T cell receptor beta chain was sequenced during a study of vaccination and CD4 T cells after COVID-19. In the study overall: Sampling post-COVID took place a median 101 days after diagnosis (range 35 to 161).

Trimming left V 6 bases short and J 5 bases short, with 19 bases between. The CDR3 contains 15 residues. Germline V gives CDR1 MNHNS, CDR2 SASEGT. Stated treatment: roughly 11-day PBMC culture with coronavirus spike peptide pools or control peptides (ViraFEST assay). TCR sequencing followed the expansion of antigen-specific T cells with peptide pools in ViraFEST. Cultures of PBMCs, more than 1.5 million per well, were set up with roughly 11 IU/ml IL-2 and around 9.9 ug/ml peptide pools. An Oncomine TCR Beta short-read assay was used to sequence the DNA from cultured CD4+ T cells. In TCRdb, the PCR reads were re-called with MiXCR into one record per CDR3 protein. This sample has 11,000 or so distinct CDR3 sequences; roughly two fifths occur once, and the top ten carry around 30%. Points on this clonotype: What it recognizes is unknown.

J is TRBJ1-2 and V is TRBV6-1; maybe TRBD1 (6 bases). The sample taken for sequencing was CD4+ T cells from blood, cultured in vitro. This TCR was recovered from a human donor who had recovered from COVID-19. Here the CDR3 DNA reads TGTGCCAGCAGCCCGGTGGGGGGGGCGCGGTATGGCTACACCTTC. It is translated as CASSPVGGARYGYTF.